These 15 T cell receptor beta chains originate from one sample sequenced in a study of cytomegalovirus exposure and HLA in healthy donors. It was with 60 Vbeta and 13 Jbeta primers that the PCR ran. Only in-frame clones appear in the TCRdb table, and some are missing; sequencing was by immunoSEQ multiplex PCR. The sample includes 100,000 to 150,000 clones, about two thirds of them seen just once. Source material: PBMCs. These receptor sequences come from a human donor in good health.

This clone was found once. The chain uses TRBV11-2 and TRBJ1-3; 7 bases map to TRBD1. Trimming removed 5 bases from V and 2 bases from J; junction bases left unmatched: 6. The CDR3 runs to 15 residues. Per germline, CDR1 SGHAT and CDR2 FQNNGV. CDR3: CASSQTGTAGNTIYF. The CDR3, as DNA: TGTGCCAGCAGCCAGACCGGGACAGCTGGAAACACCATATATTTT.

This clone was seen only a few times. The V call is TRBV11-2, the J call TRBJ2-7, with TRBD1 matching 7 bases. The CDR3 contains 18 residues. Per the germline V gene, CDR1 is SGHAT and CDR2 is FQNNGV. After removal of 0 bases from V and 1 base from J, the junction contained 12 bases not matched to a gene. The CDR3 DNA follows: TGTGCCAGCAGCTTAGAACACCACAGGGGCACCCGTTCCTACGAGCAGTACTTC. Its protein product is CASSLEHHRGTRSYEQYF.

This clone came up a few times. This rearrangement joins TRBV27 to TRBJ2-7; D is ambiguous. V lost 8 bases to trimming and J lost 12 bases, with 17 bases between them. This CDR3 has 11 amino acids. From germline, CDR1 is MNHEY and CDR2 SMNVEV (reference sequence). CDR3 bases: TGTGCCAGCGGCAAGTGGTCACCTGCGTACTTC. Translation: CASGKWSPAYF.

The J gene is TRBJ2-3, the V gene TRBV9, with 7 bases lining up with TRBD2. The CDR3 is 17 amino acids. Per the germline V gene, CDR1 is SGDLS and CDR2 is YYNGEE. Germline trimming cut 0 bases from V and 6 bases from J; bases unmatched to any gene: 13. CDR3 region: CASSVGGGPRREDTQYF. The CDR3 DNA is TGTGCCAGCAGCGTAGGAGGCGGCCCCAGGCGGGAGGATACGCAGTATTTT.

The chain joins TRBV7-2 to TRBJ2-7; 16 bases fit TRBD2. J gave up 2 bases and V 6 bases, and 4 bases lay outside the gene matches. Germline V lookup: CDR1 SGHTA, CDR2 FQGNSA. This CDR3 contains 16 residues. The CDR3 reads CASSLGTSGGAYEQYF. DNA of the CDR3: TGTGCCAGCAGTCTCGGGACTAGCGGGGGGGCCTACGAGCAGTACTTC.

In this sample, this clone turned up a few times. V is TRBV5-1 and J is TRBJ2-7; 7 nucleotides agree with TRBD1. The V segment lost 2 bases and the J segment 5 bases; nucleotides outside the gene matches: 1. The CDR3 sequence is 12 residues long. Germline CDR1 and CDR2: SGHRS and YFSETQ. CDR3 protein: CASSFDRDEQYF. The CDR3 DNA is TGCGCCAGCAGCTTCGACAGGGACGAGCAGTACTTC.

A remark on this clone: A junction end diverges from the germline sequence, so it may reflect a read error. V and J are TRBV27 and TRBJ2-5, with TRBD1 matching over 8 bases. CDR3 length equals 14 residues. The germline gives CDR1 MNHEY, CDR2 SMNVEV (reference sequence). The CDR3 DNA sequence: TGTGCCAGCAGCTTCTGGGACAGGCAAGAGGCCCAGTACTTC. As protein: CASSFWDRQEAQYF.

The chain uses TRBV2 and TRBJ1-1, with D possibly TRBD1 on 5 matching bases. The ends were cut back, 9 bases at V and 4 bases at J, with 15 bases in the middle. Germline values: CDR1 SNHLY, CDR2 FYNNEI. The CDR3 runs to 13 residues. CDR3 coding DNA: TGTGCCAGTCGTGTAAGGGGAACCACTGAAGCTTTCTTT. Amino acid sequence: CASRVRGTTEAFF.

The chain has TRBV19 and TRBJ2-3, with TRBD2 matching 10 bases. This CDR3 is 15 amino acids long. Per the germline V gene, CDR1 is LNHDA and CDR2 is SQIVND (reference sequence). Trimming at V came to 7 bases and at J to 0 bases, leaving 4 bases not matched to a gene. The CDR3: CASTGTSVSTDTQYF. The CDR3 DNA is TGTGCCAGTACCGGGACTAGCGTTAGCACAGATACGCAGTATTTT.

The chain carries TRBV5-1 and TRBJ2-7, with a tentative D call TRBD1 (6 bases). The CDR3 is made up of 15 amino acids. Trimming left V 0 bases short and J 3 bases short, with 13 bases between. CDR1 and CDR2 from the germline V gene are SGHRS and YFSETQ. For the CDR3, the DNA is TGCGCCAGCAGCTTGGCCGCAGGGGCACTCTACGAGCAGTACTTC. It specifies CASSLAAGALYEQYF.

This chain uses TRBV10-1 with TRBJ2-4, with D possibly TRBD1 on 5 matching bases. Germline lookup yields CDR1 WNHNN and CDR2 SYGVQD (reference sequence). Trimming took off 0 bases at V and 0 bases at J, with 15 bases between the two ends. The CDR3 consists of 18 residues. CDR3 nucleotide sequence: TGCGCCAGCAGTGAGTCGAAGGCAGGGATGGGAGCCAAAAACATTCAGTACTTC. This translates into CASSESKAGMGAKNIQYF.

This clone appeared a single time. The chain joins TRBV18 to TRBJ2-7; 9 bases agree with TRBD1. Looked up from germline, CDR1 is KGHSH and CDR2 is LQKENI. With V trimmed by 1 base and J by 7 bases, 5 bases remained unmatched. This CDR3 contains 14 residues. The CDR3 bases are TGTGCCAGCTCACCACTACAGGGGGCGGGTGAGCAGTACTTC. Translating it yields CASSPLQGAGEQYF.

The chain carries TRBV7-9 and TRBJ2-7, with D tentatively TRBD2 (5 bases). Trimming left V 5 bases short and J 6 bases short, with 17 bases between. The CDR3 runs to 14 residues. Per germline, CDR1 SEHNR and CDR2 FQNEAQ (reference sequence). CDR3 DNA sequence: TGTGCCAGCAGCCAGGCAGGAAAACTAGGCGAGCAGTACTTC. Protein sequence: CASSQAGKLGEQYF.

The CDR3 DNA reads TGTGCCAGCAGTGAAGGGGACAGACCCACTGAAGCTTTCTTT. It specifies CASSEGDRPTEAFF. The genes are TRBV2 and TRBJ1-1; 7 positions agree with TRBD1. V was clipped by 1 base and J by 4 bases; unmatched bases: 3. Per the germline V gene, CDR1 is SNHLY and CDR2 is FYNNEI. The CDR3 is 14 residues long.

V gene TRBV6-1 combines with J gene TRBJ1-6, with no clear D. The CDR3 is 15 residues long. The germline CDR1 and CDR2 sequences are MNHNS and SASEGT. Trimming stripped 6 bases from V and 2 bases from J, with 11 bases between. This CDR3 reads CASRQSGPYNSPLHF. The CDR3 coding sequence is TGTGCCAGCAGGCAGAGCGGCCCCTATAATTCACCCCTCCACTTT.